A selection of T cell receptor beta chains follows, all from one sample in a study of blood T cell repertoires in COVID-19. The table came from immunoSEQ multiplex PCR; TCRdb's copy has only in-frame clones and leaves some out. The table has 350,000 to 400,000 clones, 70% to 90% seen once. Material for sequencing was PBMCs or T cells enriched from blood (not recorded which). The receptor set was obtained from a man between 40 and 49 years old in a cohort exposed to, infected with or recovered from COVID-19 (not recorded which). Both conserved end residues are part of each CDR3. Fields, in order: clone size, V gene, D gene, J gene, CDR3 protein, CDR3 DNA. D genes are given only for firm matches. Rows may omit the clone size; those that give it use once, few, many or a size class.

clone size: -
V gene: TRBV5-1
D gene: -
J gene: TRBJ2-7
CDR3 protein: CASSPEASRRRDVSYEQYF
CDR3 DNA: TGCGCCAGCAGCCCGGAGGCTAGCCGGAGAAGGGATGTTTCCTACGAGCAGTACTTC

clone size: -
V gene: TRBV19
D gene: -
J gene: TRBJ1-5
CDR3 protein: CASSLEGRQPQHF
CDR3 DNA: TGTGCCAGTAGTTTGGAGGGGCGTCAGCCCCAGCATTTT

clone size: -
V gene: TRBV6-5
D gene: TRBD1
J gene: TRBJ1-2
CDR3 protein: CASRTTDREVYGYTF
CDR3 DNA: TGTGCCAGCAGAACTACGGACAGGGAGGTCTATGGCTACACCTTC

clone size: -
V gene: TRBV7-6
D gene: -
J gene: TRBJ1-6
CDR3 protein: CASGGRSYNSPLHF
CDR3 DNA: TGTGCCAGCGGAGGGAGATCCTATAATTCACCCCTCCACTTT

clone size: -
V gene: TRBV6-4
D gene: TRBD1
J gene: TRBJ1-1
CDR3 protein: CASSPEAGGKTEAFF
CDR3 DNA: TGTGCCAGCAGCCCGGAGGCAGGGGGCAAAACTGAAGCTTTCTTT

clone size: -
V gene: TRBV15
D gene: -
J gene: TRBJ1-2
CDR3 protein: CATSRGVSGGYGYTF
CDR3 DNA: TGTGCCACCAGCAGAGGAGTTTCCGGGGGCTATGGCTACACCTTC

clone size: -
V gene: TRBV28
D gene: TRBD1
J gene: TRBJ1-6
CDR3 protein: CASKGQEVHNSPLHF
CDR3 DNA: TGTGCCAGCAAGGGACAGGAGGTCCATAATTCACCCCTCCACTTT

clone size: -
V gene: TRBV27
D gene: -
J gene: TRBJ1-3
CDR3 protein: CASSLSGSSGNTIYF
CDR3 DNA: TGTGCCAGCAGTTTATCGGGGAGCTCTGGAAACACCATATATTTT

clone size: -
V gene: TRBV12-5
D gene: -
J gene: TRBJ2-1
CDR3 protein: CASGLSAWGSEQFF
CDR3 DNA: TGTGCTAGTGGTTTGAGTGCTTGGGGCAGTGAGCAGTTCTTC

clone size: -
V gene: TRBV5-1
D gene: TRBD1
J gene: TRBJ1-5
CDR3 protein: CASSPGQGSNQPQHF
CDR3 DNA: TGCGCCAGCAGCCCGGGACAGGGGAGCAATCAGCCCCAGCATTTT

clone size: -
V gene: TRBV7-9
D gene: TRBD2
J gene: TRBJ2-5
CDR3 protein: CASSLELAPGTQYF
CDR3 DNA: TGTGCCAGCAGCTTAGAACTAGCGCCAGGGACCCAGTACTTC

clone size: -
V gene: TRBV4-1
D gene: TRBD1
J gene: TRBJ1-5
CDR3 protein: CASSQRQGANQPQHF
CDR3 DNA: TGCGCCAGCAGCCAACGACAGGGGGCAAATCAGCCCCAGCATTTT

clone size: -
V gene: TRBV29-1
D gene: -
J gene: TRBJ2-1
CDR3 protein: CSVAGRDGPAIEQFF
CDR3 DNA: TGCAGCGTTGCTGGGCGGGATGGGCCCGCGATCGAGCAGTTCTTC

clone size: once
V gene: TRBV9
D gene: TRBD1
J gene: TRBJ1-1
CDR3 protein: CASGGGQTLEAFF
CDR3 DNA: TGTGCCAGCGGAGGGGGACAGACATTAGAAGCTTTCTTT

clone size: -
V gene: TRBV6-1
D gene: TRBD1
J gene: TRBJ1-5
CDR3 protein: CASSGPGTGGDQPQHF
CDR3 DNA: TGTGCCAGCAGTGGCCCCGGGACAGGGGGGGATCAGCCCCAGCATTTT

clone size: -
V gene: TRBV5-6
D gene: -
J gene: TRBJ1-4
CDR3 protein: CASSSSGISGEKLFF
CDR3 DNA: TGTGCCAGCAGCTCCTCGGGGATTTCGGGGGAAAAACTGTTTTTT

clone size: -
V gene: TRBV18
D gene: TRBD1
J gene: TRBJ1-1
CDR3 protein: CASSPSQWDSLPEAFF
CDR3 DNA: TGTGCCAGCTCACCCTCCCAGTGGGACAGTCTTCCTGAAGCTTTCTTT

clone size: once
V gene: TRBV18
D gene: TRBD2
J gene: TRBJ2-7
CDR3 protein: CASSPSGLAGNEQYF
CDR3 DNA: TGTGCCAGCTCACCAAGTGGACTAGCGGGTAACGAGCAGTACTTC

clone size: -
V gene: TRBV30
D gene: TRBD1
J gene: TRBJ1-4
CDR3 protein: CASETTGGPGRDEKLFF
CDR3 DNA: TGTGCCTCGGAAACTACAGGGGGCCCAGGGCGGGATGAAAAACTGTTTTTT

clone size: few
V gene: TRBV30
D gene: -
J gene: TRBJ2-1
CDR3 protein: CAWSKLREYNEQFF
CDR3 DNA: TGTGCCTGGAGCAAGCTGCGAGAATACAATGAGCAGTTCTTC

clone size: once
V gene: TRBV18
D gene: TRBD1
J gene: TRBJ2-7
CDR3 protein: CASSGTVSYEQYF
CDR3 DNA: TGTGCCAGTTCCGGGACAGTCTCCTACGAGCAGTACTTC

clone size: -
V gene: TRBV27
D gene: TRBD1
J gene: TRBJ2-7
CDR3 protein: CASSLSRDRGREQYF
CDR3 DNA: TGTGCCAGCAGTTTGTCGCGGGACAGGGGGCGAGAGCAGTACTTC

clone size: -
V gene: TRBV28
D gene: -
J gene: TRBJ1-1
CDR3 protein: CASSLLKGEAFF
CDR3 DNA: TGTGCCAGCAGTTTATTGAAGGGGGAAGCTTTCTTT

clone size: -
V gene: TRBV11-3
D gene: -
J gene: TRBJ2-3
CDR3 protein: CASSSPGVTDTQYF
CDR3 DNA: TGTGCCAGCAGCTCCCCAGGGGTAACAGATACGCAGTATTTT

clone size: -
V gene: TRBV5-1
D gene: -
J gene: TRBJ1-3
CDR3 protein: CASRPPGNSGNTIYF
CDR3 DNA: TGCGCCAGCAGGCCCCCAGGGAATTCTGGAAACACCATATATTTT

clone size: -
V gene: TRBV11-2
D gene: TRBD2
J gene: TRBJ2-5
CDR3 protein: CASSGLAGQETQYF
CDR3 DNA: TGTGCCAGCAGCGGACTAGCGGGACAAGAGACCCAGTACTTC

clone size: -
V gene: TRBV27
D gene: TRBD1
J gene: TRBJ1-1
CDR3 protein: CASRMTVVDRAGTEAFF
CDR3 DNA: TGTGCCAGCAGGATGACCGTCGTGGACAGGGCCGGGACTGAAGCTTTCTTT

clone size: once
V gene: TRBV5-8
D gene: -
J gene: TRBJ1-1
CDR3 protein: CASPRQGSYNTEAFF
CDR3 DNA: TGTGCCAGCCCAAGGCAGGGGAGCTATAACACTGAAGCTTTCTTT

clone size: -
V gene: TRBV7-9
D gene: TRBD1
J gene: TRBJ2-1
CDR3 protein: CASSLGDRGSYNEQFF
CDR3 DNA: TGTGCCAGCAGCTTAGGGGACAGGGGATCCTACAATGAGCAGTTCTTC

clone size: -
V gene: TRBV5-1
D gene: -
J gene: TRBJ2-5
CDR3 protein: CASSLARYTQETQYF
CDR3 DNA: TGCGCCAGCAGCTTGGCCCGTTACACCCAAGAGACCCAGTACTTC

clone size: -
V gene: TRBV14
D gene: -
J gene: TRBJ1-2
CDR3 protein: CASSQVVRGGYTF
CDR3 DNA: TGTGCCAGCAGCCAAGTAGTCAGGGGAGGCTACACCTTC

clone size: -
V gene: TRBV27
D gene: -
J gene: TRBJ1-6
CDR3 protein: CASSLGPGNSPLHF
CDR3 DNA: TGTGCCAGCAGTTTAGGACCGGGGAATTCACCCCTCCACTTT

clone size: -
V gene: TRBV30
D gene: TRBD2
J gene: TRBJ2-3
CDR3 protein: CAWSVALAGGADTQYF
CDR3 DNA: TGTGCCTGGAGTGTAGCACTAGCGGGAGGCGCAGATACGCAGTATTTT

clone size: -
V gene: TRBV6-6
D gene: TRBD1
J gene: TRBJ1-5
CDR3 protein: CASRETGDQPQHF
CDR3 DNA: TGTGCCAGCAGGGAGACAGGGGATCAGCCCCAGCATTTT

clone size: once
V gene: TRBV30
D gene: TRBD2
J gene: TRBJ2-1
CDR3 protein: CAWSAPSGSKFF
CDR3 DNA: TGTGCCTGGAGTGCCCCTAGCGGGAGTAAGTTCTTC

clone size: -
V gene: TRBV25-1
D gene: -
J gene: TRBJ1-2
CDR3 protein: CASSAHEGGLKANYGYTF
CDR3 DNA: TGTGCCAGCAGTGCGCATGAGGGAGGCTTGAAAGCTAACTATGGCTACACCTTC

clone size: once
V gene: TRBV4-1
D gene: -
J gene: TRBJ2-1
CDR3 protein: CASSQEGQGNTYNEQFF
CDR3 DNA: TGCGCCAGCAGCCAAGAAGGGCAGGGTAACACCTACAATGAGCAGTTCTTC

clone size: once
V gene: TRBV27
D gene: TRBD1
J gene: TRBJ1-2
CDR3 protein: CASSLSGQTYGYTF
CDR3 DNA: TGTGCCAGCAGTTTATCGGGACAGACTTATGGCTACACCTTC

clone size: -
V gene: TRBV21-1
D gene: -
J gene: TRBJ2-7
CDR3 protein: CASSKVAGCYEQYF
CDR3 DNA: TGTGCCAGCAGCAAAGTTGCAGGGTGTTACGAGCAGTACTTC

clone size: -
V gene: TRBV7-9
D gene: -
J gene: TRBJ1-5
CDR3 protein: CASSFGHSNQPQHF
CDR3 DNA: TGTGCCAGCAGCTTTGGACACAGCAATCAGCCCCAGCATTTT

clone size: -
V gene: TRBV2
D gene: TRBD2
J gene: TRBJ2-1
CDR3 protein: CASKVREGWNEQFF
CDR3 DNA: TGTGCCAGCAAGGTGCGGGAGGGGTGGAATGAGCAGTTCTTC

clone size: -
V gene: TRBV6-5
D gene: -
J gene: TRBJ2-1
CDR3 protein: CASVSRGRKDEQFF
CDR3 DNA: TGTGCCAGCGTTAGCAGGGGGAGGAAGGATGAGCAGTTCTTC

clone size: -
V gene: TRBV2
D gene: -
J gene: TRBJ2-2
CDR3 protein: CASATELNTGELFF
CDR3 DNA: TGTGCCAGCGCCACAGAGCTGAACACCGGGGAGCTGTTTTTT

clone size: once
V gene: TRBV7-3
D gene: TRBD1
J gene: TRBJ2-3
CDR3 protein: CASSSRDRGLGTDTQYF
CDR3 DNA: TGTGCCAGCAGCTCCCGGGACAGGGGGCTAGGGACAGATACGCAGTATTTT

clone size: -
V gene: TRBV29-1
D gene: -
J gene: TRBJ2-7
CDR3 protein: CSAENSGYEQYF
CDR3 DNA: TGCAGCGCAGAAAATTCGGGCTACGAGCAGTACTTC

clone size: -
V gene: TRBV28
D gene: -
J gene: TRBJ2-7
CDR3 protein: CASSLGGVAYEQYF
CDR3 DNA: TGTGCCAGCAGTTTAGGAGGGGTCGCCTACGAGCAGTACTTC

clone size: -
V gene: TRBV29-1
D gene: -
J gene: TRBJ1-1
CDR3 protein: CSVEDQGRAFF
CDR3 DNA: TGCAGCGTTGAAGATCAGGGAAGGGCTTTCTTT

clone size: -
V gene: TRBV3-1/TRBV3-2
D gene: TRBD2
J gene: TRBJ2-7
CDR3 protein: CASSQHLADSYEQYF
CDR3 DNA: TGTGCCAGCAGCCAGCACCTAGCGGACTCCTACGAGCAGTACTTC

clone size: once
V gene: TRBV10-3
D gene: -
J gene: TRBJ2-7
CDR3 protein: CAISVTDSLPHEQYF
CDR3 DNA: TGTGCCATCAGTGTTACCGACTCCCTTCCCCACGAGCAGTACTTC

clone size: -
V gene: TRBV19
D gene: TRBD2
J gene: TRBJ2-3
CDR3 protein: CASSPTGGALADTQYF
CDR3 DNA: TGTGCCAGTAGTCCCACGGGAGGGGCGTTGGCAGATACGCAGTATTTT

clone size: -
V gene: TRBV5-1
D gene: -
J gene: TRBJ1-2
CDR3 protein: CASSLEAGRANYGYTF
CDR3 DNA: TGCGCCAGCAGCTTGGAGGCGGGGAGAGCTAACTATGGCTACACCTTC

clone size: -
V gene: TRBV10-3
D gene: TRBD1
J gene: TRBJ1-1
CDR3 protein: CAIRGFGTGTEAFF
CDR3 DNA: TGTGCCATCAGGGGCTTTGGGACAGGGACGGAAGCTTTCTTT

clone size: -
V gene: TRBV19
D gene: -
J gene: TRBJ2-5
CDR3 protein: CASSRDRSETQYF
CDR3 DNA: TGTGCCAGTAGTAGAGACAGGTCTGAGACCCAGTACTTC

clone size: -
V gene: TRBV5-4
D gene: TRBD1
J gene: TRBJ2-7
CDR3 protein: CASSEGQGQIYEQYF
CDR3 DNA: TGTGCCAGCAGCGAGGGACAGGGGCAAATCTACGAGCAGTACTTC

clone size: -
V gene: TRBV18
D gene: -
J gene: TRBJ2-1
CDR3 protein: CASSPRGPNNEQFF
CDR3 DNA: TGTGCCAGCTCACCCAGGGGTCCCAACAATGAGCAGTTCTTC